Below are 3 T cell receptor beta chains sequenced from a single sample in a study of identical twins. TCRdb re-analysed the 5' RACE reads in MiXCR, keeping a single row per CDR3 protein. The sample has roughly 1,500,000 distinct CDR3 sequences, about 32% seen once. The source material was cord blood. These receptors all come from a newborn girl in good health.

The chain recombines TRBV2 with TRBJ2-1; 9 bases agree with TRBD1. The CDR3 extends over 14 amino acids. Germline V lookup: CDR1 SNHLY, CDR2 FYNNEI. Losses at the gene ends were 8 bases for V and 4 bases for J; bases not matched to a gene: 6. The CDR3, as DNA: TGTGCCAGCGGAAGGGACAGGGAGTACAATGAGCAGTTCTTC. Protein product: CASGRDREYNEQFF.

Many counts were recorded for this clonotype. The rearrangement joins TRBV6-5 to TRBJ1-2; D unclear. The V and J ends lost 7 bases and 4 bases respectively, with 7 bases between them. CDR1 MNHEY and CDR2 SVGAGI come from the germline V gene. The CDR3 contains 11 residues. This CDR3 reads CASTAGYGYTF. The CDR3 DNA reads as TGTGCCAGCACGGCAGGCTATGGCTACACCTTC.

The chain links TRBV19 to TRBJ1-1, with 7 nucleotides matching TRBD1. V shed 8 bases and J 5 bases; nucleotides not matched to a gene: 11. This CDR3 comprises 14 residues. The germline gives CDR1 LNHDA, CDR2 SQIVND (reference sequence). The CDR3 bases are TGTGCCAGTGGCCCTGACAGGGTAGGGACTGAAGCTTTCTTT. The encoded protein is CASGPDRVGTEAFF.